The 18 T cell receptor beta chains below come from one sample, sequenced in a study of blood T cell repertoires in COVID-19. TCRdb's table, derived via immunoSEQ multiplex PCR, lists solely in-frame clones and lacks some. Seen here are about 170,000 clones, 85% to 90% observed once, and the top ten hold about 2.6%. The sequenced sample was peripheral blood. These receptors were taken from a woman at least 80 years old with COVID-19, enrolled during active disease.

This chain connects TRBV28 to TRBJ1-5, with D possibly matching TRBD1 (5 bases). The CDR3 runs 14 residues. The V and J ends lost 3 bases and 1 base respectively, with 7 bases between them. CDR1 is MDHEN and CDR2 is SYDVKM in the germline V gene. CDR3 coding DNA: TGTGCCAGCAGTTTTGGGGGGAGCAATCAGCCCCAGCATTTT. This sequence encodes CASSFGGSNQPQHF.

This clone occurred a few times. DNA for the CDR3: TGTGCCAGCAGTTTCTTCCCGACAGGGGTCAACACTGAAGCTTTCTTT. It specifies CASSFFPTGVNTEAFF. This chain links TRBV6-2 or TRBV6-3 with TRBJ1-1; 8 positions agree with TRBD1. This CDR3 comprises 16 residues. From germline, CDR1 is MNHEY and CDR2 SVGEGT. With V trimmed by 4 bases and J by 2 bases, 9 bases remained unmatched.

This chain uses TRBV27 with TRBJ2-7; possible D gene TRBD1, 5 bases. Germline V lookup: CDR1 MNHEY, CDR2 SMNVEV (reference sequence). V was trimmed by 2 bases and J by 5 bases, leaving 13 bases between them. This CDR3 has 14 residues. DNA of the CDR3: TGTGCCAGCAGTTTAGGACAAGTTTCCCACGAGCAGTACTTC. The encoded protein is CASSLGQVSHEQYF.

This chain links TRBV28 with TRBJ2-1; 7 nucleotides agree with TRBD2. The CDR3 is made up of 14 amino acids. The trim removed 8 bases at V and 2 bases at J, leaving 6 bases unmatched. Germline assignment: CDR1 MDHEN and CDR2 SYDVKM. The DNA of the CDR3 is TGTGCCAGCTGCTTAACTAGCGCCTACAATGAGCAGTTCTTC. This gives the protein CASCLTSAYNEQFF.

The chain joins TRBV5-1 to TRBJ2-7; 8 bases fit TRBD1. Trimming took 2 bases from V and 2 from J; bases not matched to a gene: 3. CDR1 SGHRS and CDR2 YFSETQ come from the germline V gene. The CDR3 consists of 14 residues. DNA for the CDR3: TGCGCCAGCAGCTTCAGGGGGCGGCCCTACGAGCAGTACTTC. As protein: CASSFRGRPYEQYF.

In this sample, this clone turned up a few times. The rearrangement uses TRBV27 and TRBJ2-7; maybe TRBD2 (6 bases). The CDR3 contains 17 residues. V lost 6 bases to trimming and J lost 1 base, with 22 bases between them. The V gene's germline CDR1 is MNHEY and CDR2 SMNVEV (reference sequence). CDR3 nucleotides: TGTGCCAGCAGCGCTTTGGGGGACTTAATTGGTTCCTACGAGCAGTACTTC. Translated: CASSALGDLIGSYEQYF.

This chain joins TRBV28 and TRBJ2-1, with D perhaps TRBD1 (5 bases). The CDR3 is 15 amino acids. V lost 3 bases, J lost 6 bases, and 15 bases lay in between. Germline values: CDR1 MDHEN, CDR2 SYDVKM. In nucleotides, the CDR3 is TGTGCCAGCAGTTTTAGAGCGACAGCCCTCAATGAGCAGTTCTTC. Amino acid sequence: CASSFRATALNEQFF.

There are a few counts of this clone. This sequence joins TRBV9 and TRBJ2-1; 10 nucleotides line up with TRBD2. The length of the CDR3 is 16 residues. After removal of 4 bases from V and 4 bases from J, the junction contained 8 bases not matched to a gene. Looked up from germline, CDR1 is SGDLS and CDR2 is YYNGEE. The CDR3 sequence: CASSPNLLAGYNEQFF. CDR3 nucleotides: TGTGCCAGCAGCCCTAATTTACTAGCGGGGTACAATGAGCAGTTCTTC.

This clone was detected only a few times. This chain uses TRBV3-1 (or the pseudogene TRBV3-2) with TRBJ1-3; D unresolved. V lost 2 bases, J lost 2 bases, and 13 bases lay in between. The CDR3 contains 16 residues. CDR1 LGHDT and CDR2 YNNKEL come from the germline V gene (reference sequence). The CDR3 loop reads CASSQLITEPGNTIYF. In nucleotides, the CDR3 is TGTGCCAGCAGCCAACTGATTACGGAGCCTGGAAACACCATATATTTT.

This clone was observed once. The chain couples TRBV13 to TRBJ1-3; a possible D gene is TRBD1 (5 bases). Germline CDR1 PRHDT, CDR2 FYEKMQ (reference sequence). With 5 bases removed from V and 4 bases from J, the gap between germline ends came to 12 bases. The CDR3 has 14 amino acids. As DNA, the CDR3 is TGTGCCAGCAGCCTCGGGCGGGGGGGAAACACCATATATTTT. This encodes CASSLGRGGNTIYF. The complete variable domain, with remaining parts taken from reference TRBV13 and TRBJ1-3, reads AAGVIQSPRHLIKEKRETATLKCYPIPRHDTVYWYQQGPGQDPQFLISFYEKMQSDKGSIPDRFSAQQFSDYHSELNMSSLELGDSALYFCASSLGRGGNTIYFGEGSWLTVV.

The rearrangement links TRBV21-1 to TRBJ2-7; the table's D call, TRBD1, was not checked against the DNA. TRBV21-1 is reported as a pseudogene. The CDR3 loop spans 16 amino acids. DNA of the CDR3: TGTGCCAGCAGAGCAGCGGGGACAGGGAGCTCCTACGAGCAGTACTTC. Translating it yields CASRAAGTGSSYEQYF.

This clone was detected once. The chain links TRBV5-1 to TRBJ1-5; D gene uncertain. Germline CDR1 reads SGHRS; CDR2 reads YFSETQ. This CDR3 is 14 amino acids long. V was clipped by 0 bases and J by 3 bases, with 7 bases between them. The CDR3: CASSLDPFNQPQHF. The CDR3 nucleotides read TGCGCCAGCAGCTTGGATCCGTTCAATCAGCCCCAGCATTTT. Drawing the rest from reference TRBV5-1 and TRBJ1-5, the complete variable domain is KAGVTQTPRYLIKTRGQQVTLSCSPISGHRSVSWYQQTPGQGLQFLFEYFSETQRNKGNFPGRFSGRQFSNSRSEMNVSTLELGDSALYLCASSLDPFNQPQHFGDGTRLSIL.

This clone has a single count. V is TRBV6-6 and J is TRBJ2-5; TRBD2 aligns across 8 bases. J gave up 4 bases and V 5 bases, and 6 bases lay outside the gene matches. The length of the CDR3 is 14 residues. CDR1 MNHNY and CDR2 SVGAGI come from the germline V gene (reference sequence). The CDR3 spells CASSTAGGGETQYF. The CDR3 DNA sequence: TGTGCCAGCAGTACCGCGGGAGGCGGAGAGACCCAGTACTTC.

The rearrangement joins TRBV25-1 to TRBJ2-1; unclear D gene. The germline V gene encodes CDR1 MGHDK and CDR2 SYGVNS. The CDR3 has 13 residues. V dropped 2 bases and J dropped 8 bases, with 10 bases sitting between them. The CDR3 protein is CASSEQVRDEQFF. CDR3 nucleotides: TGTGCCAGCAGTGAACAGGTTCGCGATGAGCAGTTCTTC.

The V gene is TRBV6-6, the J gene TRBJ1-1, with 7 positions matching TRBD1. Trimming removed 3 bases from V and 3 bases from J; junction bases left unmatched: 1. This CDR3 spans 13 amino acids. CDR1 is MNHNY, CDR2 SVGAGI, per germline (reference sequence). CDR3 in DNA: TGTGCCAGCAGTTATACAGGGGACACTGAAGCTTTCTTT. It encodes CASSYTGDTEAFF.

This clone was detected a few times. The chain joins TRBV5-1 to TRBJ2-4; possibly TRBD1 for D (5 bases). This CDR3 is 17 amino acids long. V dropped 4 bases and J dropped 3 bases, with 20 bases sitting between them. From germline, CDR1 is SGHRS and CDR2 YFSETQ. The CDR3 spells CASSPEGVQRSKNIQYF. For the CDR3, the DNA is TGCGCCAGCAGCCCGGAAGGGGTCCAGCGAAGCAAAAACATTCAGTACTTC.

The genes are TRBV13 and TRBJ1-3; 7 nucleotides match TRBD1. The CDR3 runs to 15 residues. Germline lookup yields CDR1 PRHDT and CDR2 FYEKMQ (reference sequence). Losses at the gene ends were 5 bases for V and 2 bases for J; bases not matched to a gene: 6. DNA of the CDR3: TGTGCCAGCAGCCCCTATACAGGGGCTGGAAACACCATATATTTT. This gives the protein CASSPYTGAGNTIYF.

The gene calls are TRBV9 and TRBJ2-1; D possibly corresponds to TRBD2 (7 bases). The germline V gene encodes CDR1 SGDLS and CDR2 YYNGEE. This CDR3 has 17 residues. Deletions cut 2 bases from V and 0 bases from J, with 15 bases between. This CDR3 reads CASSVTLADSSYNEQFF. CDR3 in DNA: TGTGCCAGCAGCGTCACCCTAGCGGACAGCTCCTACAATGAGCAGTTCTTC. Variable domain in full (rest from reference TRBV9 and TRBJ2-1): DSGVTQTPKHLITATGQRVTLRCSPRSGDLSVYWYQQSLDQGLQFLIQYYNGEERAKGNILERFSAQQFPDLHSELNLSSLELGDSALYFCASSVTLADSSYNEQFFGPGTRLTVL.